These 11 T cell receptor beta chains originate from one sample sequenced in a study of blood T cell repertoires in COVID-19. Assay used: immunoSEQ multiplex PCR; TCRdb lists only in-frame clones, some missing. Of around 190,000 clones listed, around 83% were seen once; the top ten hold under 10%. What was sequenced was peripheral blood. These receptors were taken from a woman between 70 and 85 years old with COVID-19, enrolled during active disease.

The chain employs TRBV11-3 and TRBJ2-6; TRBD1 matches 11 bases. V lost 4 bases and J lost 2; bases outside the gene matches: 4. Germline CDR1 and CDR2: SGHNT and YENEEA. The CDR3 sequence is 17 residues long. CDR3 region: CASSSGTGGTGANVLTF. The CDR3 bases are TGTGCCAGCAGCTCAGGGACAGGGGGGACTGGGGCCAACGTCCTGACTTTC.

This chain connects TRBV7-2 to TRBJ2-1, with D possibly TRBD1 on 6 matching bases. CDR1 is SGHTA and CDR2 is FQGNSA in the germline V gene. V shed 4 bases and J shed 6 bases, with 16 bases lying between them. The CDR3 covers 15 residues. This CDR3 reads CASSSQGTIVNEQFF. In nucleotides, the CDR3 is TGTGCCAGCAGCTCACAGGGAACTATAGTCAATGAGCAGTTCTTC.

The CDR3 DNA follows: TGTGCCTGGAGTGGGGGGCACAGGTTGAATCAGCCCCAGCATTTT. Encoded protein: CAWSGGHRLNQPQHF. The genes are TRBV30 and TRBJ1-5, with D possibly TRBD1 on 6 matching bases. The CDR3 runs 15 residues. The germline gives CDR1 GTSNPN, CDR2 SVGIG (reference sequence). V lost 1 base and J lost 4, with 14 bases in between.

The chain links TRBV29-1 to TRBJ2-5; 9 positions match TRBD1. CDR1 is SQVTM, CDR2 ANQGSEA, per germline. The V gene end was trimmed by 7 bases and the J gene end by 5 bases; junction bases not matched to a gene: 11. CDR3 length: 14 residues. DNA of the CDR3: TGCAGCGCCGCCCGGGACAGGGTTCTCGAGACCCAGTACTTC. This translates into CSAARDRVLETQYF.

This chain uses TRBV29-1 with TRBJ2-7; 13 bases map to TRBD2. The CDR3 is 16 amino acids. Germline assignment: CDR1 SQVTM and CDR2 ANQGSEA. The V and J ends lost 5 bases and 0 bases, in that order; junction bases with no gene match: 7. The CDR3 sequence: CSVSGTSGDSSYEQYF. CDR3 coding DNA: TGCAGCGTTTCCGGGACTAGCGGGGATAGCTCCTACGAGCAGTACTTC.

This rearrangement joins TRBV19 to TRBJ2-2, with 8 bases aligning to TRBD1. Germline V gene sequence: CDR1 LNHDA, CDR2 SQIVND (reference sequence). The CDR3 runs 13 residues. Trimming at V came to 4 bases and at J to 6 bases, leaving 1 base not matched to a gene. The DNA for the CDR3 is TGTGCCAGTAGTAAGACAGGGGCCGGGGAGCTGTTTTTT. Translating gives CASSKTGAGELFF.

This rearrangement joins TRBV10-3 to TRBJ1-1; D not certain. Trimming took off 7 bases at V and 0 bases at J, with 12 bases between the two ends. Germline CDR1 reads ENHRY; CDR2 reads SYGVKD. This CDR3 region has 14 residues. CDR3 sequence (DNA): TGTGCCATCACAGAAAACCAGATGAACACTGAAGCTTTCTTT. It encodes CAITENQMNTEAFF.

This chain joins TRBV5-4 and TRBJ2-3, with TRBD2 identical over 8 bases. The CDR3 has 15 residues. Unmatched junction bases numbered 11, after V lost 5 bases and J lost 6 bases. The germline V gene has CDR1 SGHNT and CDR2 YYREEE (reference sequence). The CDR3 region has the DNA TGTGCCAGCAGTCCCGACAGCGGGAGCGCCGATACGCAGTATTTT. It codes for CASSPDSGSADTQYF.

This chain links TRBV6-5 with TRBJ1-2, with D possibly being TRBD1 (5 bases). Trimming pared 6 bases from V and 3 bases from J, leaving 11 bases between. The V gene's germline CDR1 is MNHEY and CDR2 SVGAGI. The CDR3 spans 13 residues. The CDR3 protein is CASRTTGDYGYTF. The CDR3 nucleotides read TGTGCCAGCAGGACCACAGGAGACTATGGCTACACCTTC.

This clone appeared once. V is TRBV7-3 and J is TRBJ2-3, with D tentatively TRBD1 (6 bases). The germline gives CDR1 SGHTA, CDR2 FQGTGA. The CDR3 has 15 residues. V was trimmed by 1 base and J by 3 bases, leaving 11 bases between them. CDR3 region: CASSLNSQGTDTQYF. CDR3 nucleotide sequence: TGTGCCAGCAGCTTAAACTCCCAGGGGACAGATACGCAGTATTTT.

The count of this clone is one. V usage is TRBV6-2 or TRBV6-3 and J usage is TRBJ2-1; a possible D gene is TRBD1 (6 bases). Germline V gene sequence: CDR1 MNHEY, CDR2 SVGEGT. Trimming left V 4 bases short and J 7 bases short, with 8 bases between. The CDR3 is made up of 12 amino acids. The CDR3 here is CASSSQGNEQFF. CDR3 in DNA: TGTGCCAGCAGTTCACAGGGAAATGAGCAGTTCTTC.